The clone carrying this T cell receptor (beta chain) was counted only a few times. Antigen unknown. A junction boundary mismatches the germline segment, possibly from a read error. This CDR3 region has 11 residues. Germline lookup yields CDR1 MNHNY and CDR2 SVGAGI (reference sequence). This specimen belongs to a study of cytomegalovirus exposure and HLA in healthy donors. The study, taken as a whole, reports: Accurate prediction of HLA-A and HLA-B alleles (for most subjects) was reportedly achieved from TCR beta sequences.

The PCR ran on 60 Vbeta and 13 Jbeta primers. The table came from immunoSEQ multiplex PCR; TCRdb's copy has only in-frame clones and leaves some out. Among roughly 110,000 clones listed, 82% were seen once. Participants comprised healthy donors of bone marrow. The origin of this receptor is a woman in her late teens or twenties in good health and CMV-seronegative. The rearrangement uses TRBV6-6 and TRBJ1-1; possible D gene TRBD1, 5 bases. The sequencing input was PBMCs. The CDR3 DNA sequence: TGTGCCAGCAGTTCCCAAAAGGGGCGCTCCTTT. This translates into CASSSQKGRSF.